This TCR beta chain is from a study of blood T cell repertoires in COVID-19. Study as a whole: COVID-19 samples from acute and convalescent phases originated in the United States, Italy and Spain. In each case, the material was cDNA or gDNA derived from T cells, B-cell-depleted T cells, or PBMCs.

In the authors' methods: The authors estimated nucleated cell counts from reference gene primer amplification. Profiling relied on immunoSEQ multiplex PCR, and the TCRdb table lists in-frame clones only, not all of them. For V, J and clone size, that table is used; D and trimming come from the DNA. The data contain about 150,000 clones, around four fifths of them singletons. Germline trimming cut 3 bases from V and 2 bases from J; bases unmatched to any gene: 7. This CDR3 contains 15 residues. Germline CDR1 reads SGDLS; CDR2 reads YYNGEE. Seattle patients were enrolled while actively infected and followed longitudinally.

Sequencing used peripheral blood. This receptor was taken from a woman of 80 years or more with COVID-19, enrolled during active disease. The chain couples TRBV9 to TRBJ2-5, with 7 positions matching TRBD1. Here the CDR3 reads CASSAAGGRQETQYF. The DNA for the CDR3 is TGTGCCAGCAGCGCCGCAGGGGGAAGGCAAGAGACCCAGTACTTC.